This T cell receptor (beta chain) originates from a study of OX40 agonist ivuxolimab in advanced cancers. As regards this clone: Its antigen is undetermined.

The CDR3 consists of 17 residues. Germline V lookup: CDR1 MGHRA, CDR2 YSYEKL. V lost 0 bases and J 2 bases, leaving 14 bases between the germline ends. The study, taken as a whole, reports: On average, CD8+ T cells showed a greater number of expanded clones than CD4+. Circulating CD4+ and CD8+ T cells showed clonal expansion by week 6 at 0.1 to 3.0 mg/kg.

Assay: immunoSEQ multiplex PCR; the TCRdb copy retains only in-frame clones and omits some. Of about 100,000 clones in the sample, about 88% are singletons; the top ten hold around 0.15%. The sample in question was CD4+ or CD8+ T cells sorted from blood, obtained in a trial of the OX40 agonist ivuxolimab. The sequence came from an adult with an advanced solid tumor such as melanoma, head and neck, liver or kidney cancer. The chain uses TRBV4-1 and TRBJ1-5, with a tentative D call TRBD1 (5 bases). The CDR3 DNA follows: TGCGCCAGCAGCCAAGATATCTGGGGGGTCCGCAATCAGCCCCAGCATTTT. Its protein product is CASSQDIWGVRNQPQHF.